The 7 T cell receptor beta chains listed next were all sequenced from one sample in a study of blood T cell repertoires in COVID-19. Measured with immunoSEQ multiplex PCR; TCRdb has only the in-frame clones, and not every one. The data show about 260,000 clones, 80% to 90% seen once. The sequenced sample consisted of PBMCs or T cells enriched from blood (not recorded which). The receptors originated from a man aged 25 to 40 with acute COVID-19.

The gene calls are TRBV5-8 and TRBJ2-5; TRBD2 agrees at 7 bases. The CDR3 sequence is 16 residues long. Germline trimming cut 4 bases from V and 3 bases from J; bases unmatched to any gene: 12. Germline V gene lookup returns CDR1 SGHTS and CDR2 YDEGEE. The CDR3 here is CASSKDGLVREETQYF. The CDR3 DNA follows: TGTGCCAGCAGCAAGGATGGACTAGTTCGGGAAGAGACCCAGTACTTC.

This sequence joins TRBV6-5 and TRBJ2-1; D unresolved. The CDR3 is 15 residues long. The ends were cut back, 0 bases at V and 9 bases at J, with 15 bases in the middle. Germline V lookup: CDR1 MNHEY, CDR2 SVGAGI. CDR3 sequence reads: CASSYSSAVVGEQFF. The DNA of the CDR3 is TGTGCCAGCAGTTACTCGAGCGCGGTGGTGGGTGAGCAGTTCTTC.

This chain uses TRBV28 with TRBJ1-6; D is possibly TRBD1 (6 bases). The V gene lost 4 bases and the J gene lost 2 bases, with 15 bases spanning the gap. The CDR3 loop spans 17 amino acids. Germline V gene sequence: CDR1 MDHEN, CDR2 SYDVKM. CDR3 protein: CASSSRVGGAYNSPLHF. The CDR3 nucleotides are TGTGCCAGCAGTTCTCGGGTAGGGGGGGCCTATAATTCACCCCTCCACTTT.

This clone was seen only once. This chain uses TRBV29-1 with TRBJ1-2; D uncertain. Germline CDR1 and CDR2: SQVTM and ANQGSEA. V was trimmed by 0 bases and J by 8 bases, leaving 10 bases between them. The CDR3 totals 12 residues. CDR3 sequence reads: CSVEDRGWGYTF. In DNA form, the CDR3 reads TGCAGCGTTGAAGATCGGGGTTGGGGCTACACCTTC.

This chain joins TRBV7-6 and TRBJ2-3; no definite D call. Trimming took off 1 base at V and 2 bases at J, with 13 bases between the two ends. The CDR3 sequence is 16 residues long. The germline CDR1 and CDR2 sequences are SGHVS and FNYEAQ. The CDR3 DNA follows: TGTGCCAGCAGCTTAGGGGTAGGCGGCAACACAGATACGCAGTATTTT. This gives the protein CASSLGVGGNTDTQYF.

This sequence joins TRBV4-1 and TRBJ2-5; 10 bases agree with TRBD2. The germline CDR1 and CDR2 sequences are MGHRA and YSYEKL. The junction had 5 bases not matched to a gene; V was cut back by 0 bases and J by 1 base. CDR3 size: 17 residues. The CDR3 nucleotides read TGCGCCAGCAGCCAAGATAGAGGACTAGCGGCCCAAGAGACCCAGTACTTC. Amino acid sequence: CASSQDRGLAAQETQYF.

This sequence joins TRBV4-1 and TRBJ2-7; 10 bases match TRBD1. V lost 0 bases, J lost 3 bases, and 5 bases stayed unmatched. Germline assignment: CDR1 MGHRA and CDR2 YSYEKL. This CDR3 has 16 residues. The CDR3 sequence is CASSQDTGQGYYEQYV. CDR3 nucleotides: TGCGCCAGCAGCCAAGATACGGGACAGGGGTACTACGAGCAGTACGTC.